This T cell receptor beta chain was found in a study of response to subunit inactivated influenza vaccine. CDR3 size: 13 residues. The germline V gene encodes CDR1 SEHNR and CDR2 FQNEAQ (reference sequence). Trimming cost V 2 bases and J 2 bases, with 7 bases left between them. TCRdb passed the RT-PCR reads through MiXCR, listing each CDR3 protein once. The data hold about 570,000 distinct CDR3 sequences, with approximately 10% observed a single time. This clonotype came up a few times. These data were also filed under a second study, of T cells expressing NK-cell markers. That report notes: It was by 5'RACE template switching with UMIs that TCR beta cDNA was made. CD3+CD56+NKG2C+, CD3+CD56+NKG2C- and CD3+CD56-NKG2C+ T cells, once sorted, supplied the TCR beta repertoires. The share of CD8+ T cells held by dominant NKG2C+ clonotypes was about 1.0-7.5% in about 6 donors.

The chain carries TRBV7-9 and TRBJ2-7; no definite D call. The source of this sequence is a man aged 45 to 65 who received an inactivated influenza vaccine. The material was PBMCs from blood, obtained on the day of vaccination. The CDR3 sequence is CASSLIVAYEQYF. CDR3 sequence (DNA): TGTGCCAGCAGCTTAATAGTTGCCTACGAGCAGTACTTC. Full variable domain (outside the CDR3, taken from reference TRBV7-9 and TRBJ2-7): DTGVSQNPRHKITKRGQNVTFRCDPISEHNRLYWYRQTLGQGPEFLTYFQNEAQLEKSRLLSDRFSAERPKGSFSTLEIQRTEQGDSAMYLCASSLIVAYEQYFGPGTRLTVT.